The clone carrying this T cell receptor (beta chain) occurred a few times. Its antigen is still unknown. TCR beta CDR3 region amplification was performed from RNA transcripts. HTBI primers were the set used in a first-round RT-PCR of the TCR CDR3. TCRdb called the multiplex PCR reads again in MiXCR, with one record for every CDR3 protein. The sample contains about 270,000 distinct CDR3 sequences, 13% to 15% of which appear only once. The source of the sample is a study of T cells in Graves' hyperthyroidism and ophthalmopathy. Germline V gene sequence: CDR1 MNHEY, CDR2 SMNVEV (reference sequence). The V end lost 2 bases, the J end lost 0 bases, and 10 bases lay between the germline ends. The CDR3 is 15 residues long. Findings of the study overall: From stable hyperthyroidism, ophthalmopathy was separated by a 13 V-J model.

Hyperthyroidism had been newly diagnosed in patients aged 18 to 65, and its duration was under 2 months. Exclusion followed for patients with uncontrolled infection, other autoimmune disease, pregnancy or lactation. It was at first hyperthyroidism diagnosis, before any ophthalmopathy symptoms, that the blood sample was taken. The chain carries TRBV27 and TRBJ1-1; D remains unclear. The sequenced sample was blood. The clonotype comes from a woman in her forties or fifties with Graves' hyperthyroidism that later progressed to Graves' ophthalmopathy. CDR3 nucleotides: TGTGCCAGCAGTTTAAATGGTGGTATGAACACTGAAGCTTTCTTT. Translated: CASSLNGGMNTEAFF.